This record covers a single TCR beta chain. The antigen is not known. These data come from a study of CD8 T cells in ankylosing spondylitis. Points from the study as a whole: The study identified a TCR beta motif of roughly eight highly homologous variants that appeared characteristic of ankylosing spondylitis blood. Significantly higher representation of disease-linked clones was reported for matched ankylosing spondylitis synovial fluid.

This CDR3 comprises 15 residues. CDR1 and CDR2 from the germline V gene are SGHRS and YFSETQ. Between the trimmed V and J ends, which lost 4 bases and 2 bases, there was a span of 14 bases. 5'-RACE, quantitative and with molecular barcodes, yielded the TCR beta libraries. Each CDR3 protein is one row after TCRdb ran MiXCR on the 5' RACE reads. The sample includes some 400,000 distinct CDR3 sequences, about 22% of them seen just once. The rearrangement joins TRBV5-1 to TRBJ2-3, with D possibly TRBD1 on 6 matching bases. Sequencing used blood, either unsorted or a sorted T cell fraction (not recorded which). This receptor was taken from a male donor with ankylosing spondylitis. The CDR3, as DNA: TGCGCCAGCAGCCCCCCCCAGGGGCCCACAGATACGCAGTATTTT. Its protein product is CASSPPQGPTDTQYF.